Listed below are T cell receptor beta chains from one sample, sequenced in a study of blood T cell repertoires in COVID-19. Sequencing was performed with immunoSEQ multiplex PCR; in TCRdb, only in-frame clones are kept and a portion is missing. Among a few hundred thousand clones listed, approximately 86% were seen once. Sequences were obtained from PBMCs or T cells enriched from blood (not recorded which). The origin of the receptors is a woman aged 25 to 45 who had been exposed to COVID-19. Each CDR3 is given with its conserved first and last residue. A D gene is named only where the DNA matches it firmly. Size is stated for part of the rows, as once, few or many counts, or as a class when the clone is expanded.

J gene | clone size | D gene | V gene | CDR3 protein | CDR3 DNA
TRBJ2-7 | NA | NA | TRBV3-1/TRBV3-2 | CASSQARSAYEQYF | TGTGCCAGCAGCCAAGCCAGGTCGGCCTACGAGCAGTACTTC
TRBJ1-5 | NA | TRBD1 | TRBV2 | CASTEGAGPQHF | TGTGCCAGCACCGAGGGGGCGGGGCCCCAGCATTTT
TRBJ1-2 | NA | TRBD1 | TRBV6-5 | CASTRDRLGYTF | TGTGCCAGCACCCGGGACAGGCTCGGCTACACCTTC
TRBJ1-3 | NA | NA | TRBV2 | CAGKTYGQTNTIYF | TGTGCCGGGAAGACGTACGGACAAACAAACACCATATATTTT
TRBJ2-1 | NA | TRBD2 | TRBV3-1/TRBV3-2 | CASSQGGRVGEQFF | TGTGCCAGCAGCCAAGGCGGGAGGGTGGGTGAGCAGTTCTTC
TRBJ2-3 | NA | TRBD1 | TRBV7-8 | CASSQSARTGALLTDTQYF | TGTGCCAGCAGTCAATCAGCCCGGACAGGGGCTCTGTTGACAGATACGCAGTATTTT
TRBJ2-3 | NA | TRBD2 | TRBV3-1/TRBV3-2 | CASSLPGGADTQYF | TGTGCCAGCAGCCTCCCGGGGGGGGCAGATACGCAGTATTTT
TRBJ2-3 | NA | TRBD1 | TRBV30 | CAWSPGTGGIGDTQYF | TGTGCCTGGAGTCCCGGGACAGGGGGCATCGGGGATACGCAGTATTTT
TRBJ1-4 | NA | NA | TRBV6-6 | CASSSPGGGGNEKLFF | TGTGCCAGCAGCTCGCCGGGGGGAGGGGGTAATGAAAAACTGTTTTTT
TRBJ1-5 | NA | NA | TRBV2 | CASSDGGQPQHF | TGTGCCAGCAGCGACGGGGGTCAGCCCCAGCATTTT
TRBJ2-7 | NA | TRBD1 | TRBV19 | CATSTGLGYEQYF | TGTGCCACCTCGACAGGGTTGGGATACGAGCAGTACTTC
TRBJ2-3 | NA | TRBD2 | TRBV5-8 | CASSLGRTSGEPSDTQYF | TGTGCCAGCAGCTTGGGTCGGACTAGCGGGGAGCCTTCAGATACGCAGTATTTT
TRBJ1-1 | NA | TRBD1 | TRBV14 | CASSHRQGNTEAFF | TGTGCCAGCAGCCACCGACAGGGGAACACTGAAGCTTTCTTT
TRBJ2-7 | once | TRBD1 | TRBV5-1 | CASSWEDRGLEQYF | TGCGCCAGCAGCTGGGAGGACAGGGGTCTCGAGCAGTACTTC
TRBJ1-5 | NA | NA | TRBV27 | CASSLANNQPQHF | TGTGCCAGCAGTTTAGCGAATAATCAGCCCCAGCATTTT
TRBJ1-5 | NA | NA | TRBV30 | CAWSVGAWGQPQHF | TGTGCCTGGAGTGTAGGGGCCTGGGGTCAGCCCCAGCATTTT
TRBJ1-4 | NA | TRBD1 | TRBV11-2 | CASVDRFATNEKLFF | TGTGCCAGCGTGGACAGGTTTGCAACTAATGAAAAACTGTTTTTT